These T cell receptor beta chains were read from a single sample in a study of blood T cell repertoires in COVID-19. Clones were read by immunoSEQ multiplex PCR, and TCRdb kept only the in-frame ones, dropping some. Found here are around 72,000 clones, about 86% of them singletons; the top ten hold just over 4.5%. Sequenced: peripheral blood. The receptors were gathered from a woman aged 55-69 years with acute or convalescent COVID-19. Each CDR3 is given with its conserved first and last residue. The order of the fields is D gene, clone size, J gene, V gene, CDR3 protein, CDR3 DNA. A D gene is named only where the DNA matches it firmly. Not every row has a clone size; where given, it reads once, few, many or a size class.

TRBD2 | . | TRBJ2-1 | TRBV7-3 | CASSLTLAGVRDEQFF | TGTGCCAGCAGCTTAACACTAGCGGGGGTTAGAGATGAGCAGTTCTTC
TRBD2 | . | TRBJ2-5 | TRBV7-2 | CASSSRGGRETQYF | TGTGCCAGCAGCTCGCGGGGGGGCAGGGAGACCCAGTACTTC
. | . | TRBJ1-3 | TRBV5-6 | CASSADWVDSGNTIYF | TGTGCCAGCAGCGCGGATTGGGTCGACTCTGGAAACACCATATATTTT
TRBD2 | . | TRBJ2-3 | TRBV30 | CAWTRTSGGRDTQYF | TGTGCCTGGACCCGGACTAGCGGGGGTAGAGATACGCAGTATTTT
. | . | TRBJ1-1 | TRBV5-1 | CASSLTPGGTEAFF | TGCGCCAGCAGCTTGACACCGGGAGGTACTGAAGCTTTCTTT
. | . | TRBJ1-3 | TRBV7-2 | CASSLDSKSGNTIYF | TGTGCCAGCAGCTTAGACAGCAAGTCTGGAAACACCATATATTTT
. | . | TRBJ2-7 | TRBV7-9 | CASSLERGAYEQYF | TGTGCCAGCAGCTTGGAACGCGGGGCCTACGAGCAGTACTTC
. | once | TRBJ1-2 | TRBV9 | CASSVDTFNYGYTF | TGTGCCAGCAGCGTTGACACTTTTAACTATGGCTACACCTTC
. | . | TRBJ1-2 | TRBV5-1 | CASSLTYGNYGYTF | TGCGCCAGCAGCTTGACTTACGGGAACTATGGCTACACCTTC
. | . | TRBJ1-6 | TRBV30 | CAWSQYNSPLHF | TGTGCCTGGAGTCAGTACAATTCACCCCTCCACTTT
TRBD1 | . | TRBJ1-1 | TRBV6-5 | CASKRQGSTEAFF | TGTGCCAGCAAAAGACAGGGGAGCACTGAAGCTTTCTTT